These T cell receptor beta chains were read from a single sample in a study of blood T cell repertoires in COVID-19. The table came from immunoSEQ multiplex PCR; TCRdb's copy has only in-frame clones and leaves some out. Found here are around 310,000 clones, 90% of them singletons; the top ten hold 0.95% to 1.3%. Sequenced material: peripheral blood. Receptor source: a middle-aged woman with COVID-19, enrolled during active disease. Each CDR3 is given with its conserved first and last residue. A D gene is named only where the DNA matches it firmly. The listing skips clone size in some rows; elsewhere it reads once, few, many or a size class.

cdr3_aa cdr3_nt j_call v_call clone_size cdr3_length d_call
CASSSSEAQYF TGTGCCAGCAGTTCTAGCGAAGCGCAGTACTTC TRBJ2-7 TRBV12-3/TRBV12-4 . 11 .
CASSLRQGLGSGANVLTF TGTGCCAGCAGCTTACGGCAGGGGCTAGGCTCTGGGGCCAACGTCCTGACTTTC TRBJ2-6 TRBV7-8 . 18 .
CASSATGGGETQYF TGTGCCAGCTCGGCGACAGGGGGCGGAGAGACCCAGTACTTC TRBJ2-5 TRBV18 . 14 TRBD1
CASSQVAGGDYEQYF TGTGCCAGCAGCCAAGTAGCGGGAGGGGACTACGAGCAGTACTTC TRBJ2-7 TRBV3-1/TRBV3-2 once 15 TRBD2
CASSLGRQMHQPQHF TGTGCCAGCAGCTTAGGCCGACAGATGCATCAGCCCCAGCATTTT TRBJ1-5 TRBV7-2 . 15 .
CASSRLNYGYTF TGTGCCAGCAGCCGCCTAAACTATGGCTACACCTTC TRBJ1-2 TRBV7-2 . 12 .
CASSPDWDRTGNTIYF TGTGCCAGCAGTCCGGATTGGGACAGGACTGGAAACACCATATATTTT TRBJ1-3 TRBV9 . 16 TRBD1
CASSKGTGTRRTDTQYF TGTGCCAGCAGCAAAGGGACCGGGACTAGGCGTACAGATACGCAGTATTTT TRBJ2-3 TRBV3-1/TRBV3-2 . 17 TRBD2
CASSEGGGYTF TGTGCCAGCTCCGAGGGTGGCGGCTACACCTTC TRBJ1-2 TRBV27 . 11 .
CASSLVAGPNQPQHF TGTGCCAGCAGCTTAGTTGCAGGCCCCAATCAGCCCCAGCATTTT TRBJ1-5 TRBV7-6 . 15 .
CASSVVTSGFYNEQFF TGTGCCAGCAGCGTAGTGACTAGCGGCTTCTACAATGAGCAGTTCTTC TRBJ2-1 TRBV9 . 16 TRBD2
CASSSLTSGSRKTQYF TGTGCTAGCAGCTCGTTGACTAGCGGGAGTAGAAAGACCCAGTACTTC TRBJ2-5 TRBV7-7 once 16 TRBD2
CAISESNGGEQFF TGTGCCATCAGTGAGTCAAACGGCGGTGAGCAGTTCTTC TRBJ2-1 TRBV10-3 . 13 .
CATYPPTSGLTYNEQFF TGTGCCACCTACCCCCCGACTAGCGGACTTACCTACAATGAGCAGTTCTTC TRBJ2-1 TRBV19 once 17 TRBD2
CASSEVREPQHF TGTGCCAGCAGTGAAGTTAGAGAACCCCAGCATTTT TRBJ1-5 TRBV6-1 . 12 .
CASRDTGTGLPGANVLTF TGTGCCAGTAGGGATACCGGGACAGGGCTTCCTGGGGCCAACGTCCTGACTTTC TRBJ2-6 TRBV19 . 18 TRBD1
CASRRDRATNEKLFF TGTGCCAGCAGGCGCGACAGGGCAACTAATGAAAAACTGTTTTTT TRBJ1-4 TRBV6-5 . 15 TRBD1
CATSRGVPPNTGELFF TGTGCCACCAGTCGGGGGGTCCCTCCGAACACCGGGGAGCTGTTTTTT TRBJ2-2 TRBV24-1 . 16 TRBD2
CASTTTGPLGDTQYF TGTGCCAGTACCACCACGGGCCCACTAGGGGATACGCAGTATTTT TRBJ2-3 TRBV19 . 15 .
CAWTPGGSSSGNTIYF TGTGCCTGGACCCCGGGGGGCTCCAGCTCTGGAAACACCATATATTTT TRBJ1-3 TRBV30 . 16 .
CASSTRGQGTQYF TGCGCCAGCAGCACTAGGGGGCAGGGGACCCAGTACTTC TRBJ2-5 TRBV4-3 . 13 TRBD1
CASSPRTGSLYGYTF TGTGCCAGCAGTCCCCGGACAGGATCCCTCTATGGCTACACCTTC TRBJ1-2 TRBV6-5 few 15 TRBD1
CATPGFAGGHTYGYTF TGTGCCACCCCTGGGTTTGCCGGGGGTCATACTTATGGCTACACCTTC TRBJ1-2 TRBV6-4 . 16 .
CASSRDLGSNQPQHF TGCGCCAGCAGCCGGGACTTAGGAAGCAATCAGCCCCAGCATTTT TRBJ1-5 TRBV4-1 . 15 .